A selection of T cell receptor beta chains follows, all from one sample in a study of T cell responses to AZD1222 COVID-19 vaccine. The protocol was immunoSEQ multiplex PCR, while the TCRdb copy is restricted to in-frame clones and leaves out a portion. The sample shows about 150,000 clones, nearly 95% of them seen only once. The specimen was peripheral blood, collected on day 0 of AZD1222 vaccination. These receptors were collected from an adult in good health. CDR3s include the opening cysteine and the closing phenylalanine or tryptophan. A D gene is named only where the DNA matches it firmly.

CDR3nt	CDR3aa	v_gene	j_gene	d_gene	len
TGTGCCAGTAAACCGGACAGGGAGGCTGGAAACACCATATATTTT	CASKPDREAGNTIYF	TRBV19	TRBJ1-3	TRBD1	15
TGTGCCAGCAGCCAAGGACGGAACACTGAAGCTTTCTTT	CASSQGRNTEAFF	TRBV3-1/TRBV3-2	TRBJ1-1	.	13
TGTGCCAGCAGCCCGACAGGGGATGACACTGAAGCTTTCTTT	CASSPTGDDTEAFF	TRBV7-3	TRBJ1-1	TRBD1	14
TGTGCCAGTAGCCTAACTAGCGGGTTTTACAATGAGCAGTTCTTC	CASSLTSGFYNEQFF	TRBV19	TRBJ2-1	TRBD2	15
TGCGCCAGCAGCTTGGTGGCTAGCGGAAACACCGGGGAGCTGTTTTTT	CASSLVASGNTGELFF	TRBV5-1	TRBJ2-2	TRBD2	16
TGTGCCAGCAGCTTAACTATTGGGGGGTTTGATAACTATGGCTACACCTTC	CASSLTIGGFDNYGYTF	TRBV7-8	TRBJ1-2	.	17
TGTGCCAGCAGCCCAGGACAGCTACCTTACAATGAGCAGTTCTTC	CASSPGQLPYNEQFF	TRBV3-1/TRBV3-2	TRBJ2-1	.	15
TGTGCCAGCAGTGAGGGTCGGGGAGGGGATGAGACCCAGTACTTC	CASSEGRGGDETQYF	TRBV6-1	TRBJ2-5	TRBD2	15
TGTGCCAGCAGTGAAGGAGGGACAGGGAGCAATCAGCCCCAGCATTTT	CASSEGGTGSNQPQHF	TRBV6-1	TRBJ1-5	TRBD1	16
TGTGCCAGCAGTTGGAGCGGGAGGGCCGTAGGAGAGCAGTTCTTC	CASSWSGRAVGEQFF	TRBV27	TRBJ2-1	TRBD2	15
TGTGCCAGCAGTGAAAGGTGGCAAAACGGAGCCACCGGGGAGCTGTTTTTT	CASSERWQNGATGELFF	TRBV6-1	TRBJ2-2	.	17
TGTGCCAGCAGCCACGGGACTAGCCGGGGTAGACCCACCGGGGAGCTGTTTTTT	CASSHGTSRGRPTGELFF	TRBV3-1/TRBV3-2	TRBJ2-2	TRBD2	18
TGTGCCAGCAGTGATCTTTCACCCCTCCACTTT	CASSDLSPLHF	TRBV6-1	TRBJ1-6	.	11
TGTGCCAGCTGGGGGGCGGGAAGACTATACAATGAGCAGTTCTTC	CASWGAGRLYNEQFF	TRBV19	TRBJ2-1	.	15